One TCR beta chain is described in this entry. The CDR3 loop spans 14 amino acids. Germline-derived CDR1 and CDR2 are LNHDA and SQIVND (reference sequence). Trimming removed 6 bases from V and 0 bases from J; junction bases left unmatched: 4. The data were produced by immunoSEQ multiplex PCR, yet TCRdb's version contains in-frame clones alone and is incomplete. The sample shows 180,000 or so clones, roughly 88% of them seen only once. The data were taken from a study of blood T cell repertoires in COVID-19. As for the study in general: Specimens from acute and convalescent COVID-19 originated in the United States, Italy and Spain. Nucleic acid was either cDNA or gDNA, and it came from T cells, B-cell-depleted T cells, or PBMCs.

Grouping used clinical history reported by participants in a survey and questionnaire. The chain employs TRBV19 and TRBJ1-2, with TRBD1 matching over 7 bases. This receptor was identified in a woman aged 60 to 75 who had recovered from COVID-19. The sample comprised PBMCs or T cells enriched from blood (not recorded which). The CDR3 DNA reads TGTGCCAGTAGAAAACAGGGGCCTAACTATGGCTACACCTTC. This codes for CASRKQGPNYGYTF. Supplemented by reference TRBV19 and TRBJ1-2, the full variable domain reads DGGITQSPKYLFRKEGQNVTLSCEQNLNHDAMYWYRQDPGQGLRLIYYSQIVNDFQKGDIAEGYSVSREKKESFPLTVTSAQKNPTAFYLCASRKQGPNYGYTFGSGTRLTVV.